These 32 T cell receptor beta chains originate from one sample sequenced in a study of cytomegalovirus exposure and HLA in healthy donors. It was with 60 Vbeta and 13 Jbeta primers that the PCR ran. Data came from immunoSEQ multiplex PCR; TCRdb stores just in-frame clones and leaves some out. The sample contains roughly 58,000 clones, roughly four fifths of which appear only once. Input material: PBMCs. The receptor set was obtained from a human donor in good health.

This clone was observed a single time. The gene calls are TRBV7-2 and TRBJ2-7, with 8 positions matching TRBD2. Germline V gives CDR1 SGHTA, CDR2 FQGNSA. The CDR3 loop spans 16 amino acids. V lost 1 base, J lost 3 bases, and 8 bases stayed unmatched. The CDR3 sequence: CASSLEGTSGSYEQYF. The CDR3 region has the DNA TGTGCCAGCAGCTTAGAGGGGACTAGTGGGAGCTACGAGCAGTACTTC.

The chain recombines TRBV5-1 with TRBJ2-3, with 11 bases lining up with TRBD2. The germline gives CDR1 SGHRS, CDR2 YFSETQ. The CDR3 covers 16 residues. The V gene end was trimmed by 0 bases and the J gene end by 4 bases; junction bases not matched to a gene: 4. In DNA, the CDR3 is TGCGCCAGCAGCTTGGTTACTAGCGGGAGTTCAGATACGCAGTATTTT. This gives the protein CASSLVTSGSSDTQYF.

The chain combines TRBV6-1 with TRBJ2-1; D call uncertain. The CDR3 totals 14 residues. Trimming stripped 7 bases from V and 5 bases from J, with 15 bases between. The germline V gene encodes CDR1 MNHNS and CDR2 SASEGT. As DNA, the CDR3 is TGTGCCAGCACGTATAAGAACACAAACAATGAGCAGTTCTTC. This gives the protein CASTYKNTNNEQFF.

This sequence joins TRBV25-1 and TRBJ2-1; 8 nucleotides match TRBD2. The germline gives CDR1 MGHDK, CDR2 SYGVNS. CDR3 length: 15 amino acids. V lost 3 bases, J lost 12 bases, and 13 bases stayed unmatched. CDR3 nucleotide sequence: TGTGCCAGCAGTGAGTCCCGGACTAGCTTTCTTTCGCAGTTCTTC. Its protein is CASSESRTSFLSQFF. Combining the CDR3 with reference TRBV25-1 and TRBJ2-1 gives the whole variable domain EADIYQTPRYLVIGTGKKITLECSQTMGHDKMYWYQQDPGMELHLIHYSYGVNSTEKGDLSSESTVSRIRTEHFPLTLESARPSHTSQYLCASSESRTSFLSQFFGPGTRLTVL.

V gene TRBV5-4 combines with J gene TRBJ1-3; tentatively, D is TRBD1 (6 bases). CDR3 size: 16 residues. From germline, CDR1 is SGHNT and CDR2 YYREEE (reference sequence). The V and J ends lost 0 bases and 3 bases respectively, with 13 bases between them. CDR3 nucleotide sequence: TGTGCCAGCAGCTTGGATCTAGGGGGATATGGAAACACCATATATTTT. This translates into CASSLDLGGYGNTIYF.

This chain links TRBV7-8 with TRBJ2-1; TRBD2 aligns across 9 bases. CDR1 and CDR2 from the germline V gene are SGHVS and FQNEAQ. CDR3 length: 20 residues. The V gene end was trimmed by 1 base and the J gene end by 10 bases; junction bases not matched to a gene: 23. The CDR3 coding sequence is TGTGCCAGCAGCTTAGGAATCGGGCGTGCGGGAGGGCCCTTGGCGCTAGAGCAGTTCTTC. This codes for CASSLGIGRAGGPLALEQFF. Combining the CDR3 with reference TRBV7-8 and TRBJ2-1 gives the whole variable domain GAGVSQSPRYKVAKRGQDVALRCDPISGHVSLFWYQQALGQGPEFLTYFQNEAQLDKSGLPSDRFFAERPEGSVSTLKIQRTQQEDSAVYLCASSLGIGRAGGPLALEQFFGPGTRLTVL.

As DNA, the CDR3 is TGTGCCAGCAGTTTTAGCGCCGCCCTAGGGAGCGAGCAGTACTTC. As protein: CASSFSAALGSEQYF. This chain links TRBV6-5 with TRBJ2-7, with D perhaps TRBD2 (5 bases). V lost 4 bases and J 6 bases, leaving 19 bases between the germline ends. The CDR3 covers 15 residues. Germline CDR1 is MNHEY and CDR2 is SVGAGI.

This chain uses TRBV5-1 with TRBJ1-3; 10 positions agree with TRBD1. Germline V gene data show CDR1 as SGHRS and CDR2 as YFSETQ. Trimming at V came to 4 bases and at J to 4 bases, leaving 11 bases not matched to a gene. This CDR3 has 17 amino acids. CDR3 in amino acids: CASSPGQGSQRGNTIYF. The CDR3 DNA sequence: TGCGCCAGCAGCCCGGGACAGGGGAGTCAACGAGGAAACACCATATATTTT.

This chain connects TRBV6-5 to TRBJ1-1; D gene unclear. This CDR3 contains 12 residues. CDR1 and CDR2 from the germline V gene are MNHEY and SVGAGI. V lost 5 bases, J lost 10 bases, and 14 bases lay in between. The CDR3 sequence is CASSKIDRVAFF. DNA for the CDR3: TGTGCCAGCAGTAAAATCGACCGGGTAGCTTTCTTT.

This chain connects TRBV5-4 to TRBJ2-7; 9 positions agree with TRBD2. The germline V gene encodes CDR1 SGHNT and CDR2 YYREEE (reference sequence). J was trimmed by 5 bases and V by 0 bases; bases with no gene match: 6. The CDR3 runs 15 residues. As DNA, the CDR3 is TGTGCCAGCAGCTTGGCTATAGCGGGGGCGGACGAGCAGTACTTC. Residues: CASSLAIAGADEQYF.

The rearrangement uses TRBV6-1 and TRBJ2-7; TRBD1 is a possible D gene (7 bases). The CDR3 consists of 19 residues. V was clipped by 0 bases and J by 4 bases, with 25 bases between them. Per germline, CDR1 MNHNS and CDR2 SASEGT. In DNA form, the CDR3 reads TGTGCCAGCAGTGAAGCGGTTTTTAGGGGCAGGGGGGACCGGTACGAGCAGTACTTC. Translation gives CASSEAVFRGRGDRYEQYF.

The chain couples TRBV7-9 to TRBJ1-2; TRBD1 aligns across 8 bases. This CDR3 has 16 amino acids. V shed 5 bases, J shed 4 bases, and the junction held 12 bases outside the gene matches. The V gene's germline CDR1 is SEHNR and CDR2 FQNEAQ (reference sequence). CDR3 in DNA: TGTGCCAGCAGCCCGAGACAGGGGCGAGGAGGCTATGGCTACACCTTC. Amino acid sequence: CASSPRQGRGGYGYTF.

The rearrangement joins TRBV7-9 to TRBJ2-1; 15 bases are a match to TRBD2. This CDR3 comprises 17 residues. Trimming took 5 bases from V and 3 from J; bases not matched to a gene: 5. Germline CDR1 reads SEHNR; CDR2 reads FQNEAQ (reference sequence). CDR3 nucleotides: TGTGCCAGCAGCCCTGGGACTAGCGGGGGGTTCTACAATGAGCAGTTCTTC. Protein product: CASSPGTSGGFYNEQFF.

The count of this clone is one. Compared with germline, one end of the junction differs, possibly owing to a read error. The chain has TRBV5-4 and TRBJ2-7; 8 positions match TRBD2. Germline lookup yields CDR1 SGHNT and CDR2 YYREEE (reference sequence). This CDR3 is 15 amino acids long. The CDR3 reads CASSLVGGASHEQYF. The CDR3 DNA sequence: TGTGCCAGCAGCTTGGTCGGGGGGGCCTCCCACGAGCAGTACTTC. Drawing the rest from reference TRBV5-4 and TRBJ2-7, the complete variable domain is ETGVTQSPTHLIKTRGQQVTLRCSSQSGHNTVSWYQQALGQGPQFIFQYYREEENGRGNFPPRFSGLQFPNYSSELNVNALELDDSALYLCASSLVGGASHEQYFGPGTRLTVT.

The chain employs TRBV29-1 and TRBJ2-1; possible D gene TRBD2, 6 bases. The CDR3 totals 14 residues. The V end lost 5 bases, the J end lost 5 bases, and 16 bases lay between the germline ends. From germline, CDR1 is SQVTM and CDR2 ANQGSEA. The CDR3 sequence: CSVRDRRGNNEQFF. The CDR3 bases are TGCAGCGTTAGGGACCGGAGGGGCAACAATGAGCAGTTCTTC.

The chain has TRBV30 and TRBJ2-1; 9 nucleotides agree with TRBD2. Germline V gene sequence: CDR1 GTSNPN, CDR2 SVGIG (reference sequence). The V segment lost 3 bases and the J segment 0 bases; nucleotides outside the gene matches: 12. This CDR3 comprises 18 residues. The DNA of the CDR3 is TGTGCCTGGAGGGAGGGCGCGCGGCGGGGGGGCTCCTACAATGAGCAGTTCTTC. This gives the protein CAWREGARRGGSYNEQFF.

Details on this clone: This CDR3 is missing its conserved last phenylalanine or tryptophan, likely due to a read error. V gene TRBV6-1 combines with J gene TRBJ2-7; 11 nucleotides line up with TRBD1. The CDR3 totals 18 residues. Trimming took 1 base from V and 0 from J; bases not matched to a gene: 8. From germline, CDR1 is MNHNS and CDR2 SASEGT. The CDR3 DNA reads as TGTGCCAGCAGTGAAGGGACAGGGGGCGCTTTTCACTCCTACGAGCAGTACCTC. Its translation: CASSEGTGGAFHSYEQYL.

For the CDR3, the DNA is TGCAGCGTGTTACTAGCGGGAGGTTCCTACGAGCAGTACTTC. Translated, it gives CSVLLAGGSYEQYF. The chain couples TRBV29-1 to TRBJ2-7; 12 bases align to TRBD2. The germline V gene encodes CDR1 SQVTM and CDR2 ANQGSEA. CDR3 length: 14 amino acids. Trimming removed 6 bases from V and 1 base from J; junction bases left unmatched: 4.

As DNA, the CDR3 is TGTGCCAGCAGCTTCGACACCTACGAGCAGTACTTC. Its protein is CASSFDTYEQYF. The chain links TRBV7-9 to TRBJ2-7, with D unresolved. V was cut by 3 bases and J by 2 bases, with 5 bases left in between. Germline V gene lookup returns CDR1 SEHNR and CDR2 FQNEAQ (reference sequence). The CDR3 totals 12 residues.

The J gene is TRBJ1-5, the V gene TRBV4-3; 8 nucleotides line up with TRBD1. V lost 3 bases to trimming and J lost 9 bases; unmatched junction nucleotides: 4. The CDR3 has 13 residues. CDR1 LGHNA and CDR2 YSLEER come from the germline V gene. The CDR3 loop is CASSQNRGRPQHF. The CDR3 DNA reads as TGCGCCAGCAGCCAGAACAGGGGGAGGCCCCAGCATTTT.

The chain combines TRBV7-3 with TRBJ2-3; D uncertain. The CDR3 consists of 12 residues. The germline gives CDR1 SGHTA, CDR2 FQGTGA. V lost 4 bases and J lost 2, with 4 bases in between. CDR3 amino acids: CASSSNTDTQYF. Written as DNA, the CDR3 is TGTGCCAGCAGCTCAAACACAGATACGCAGTATTTT.

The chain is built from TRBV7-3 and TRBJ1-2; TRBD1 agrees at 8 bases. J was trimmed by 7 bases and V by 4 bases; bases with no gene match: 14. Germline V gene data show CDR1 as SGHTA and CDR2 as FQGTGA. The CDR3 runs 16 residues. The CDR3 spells CASSSSPDRGEGGYTF. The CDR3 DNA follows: TGTGCCAGCAGCTCCTCCCCCGACAGGGGTGAAGGTGGCTACACCTTC.

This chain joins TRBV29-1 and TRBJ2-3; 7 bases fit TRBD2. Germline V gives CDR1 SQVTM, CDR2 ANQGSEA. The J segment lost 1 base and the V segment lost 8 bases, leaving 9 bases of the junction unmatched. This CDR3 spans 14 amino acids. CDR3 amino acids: CSLWISGGTDTQYF. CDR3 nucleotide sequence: TGCAGCCTGTGGATCAGCGGGGGCACAGATACGCAGTATTTT.

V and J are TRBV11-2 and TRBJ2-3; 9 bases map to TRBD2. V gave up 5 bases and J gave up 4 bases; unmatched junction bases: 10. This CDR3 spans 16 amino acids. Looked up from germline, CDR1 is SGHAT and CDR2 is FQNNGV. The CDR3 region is CASSQGWRGGPDTQYF. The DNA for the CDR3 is TGTGCCAGCAGCCAAGGCTGGCGGGGGGGTCCAGATACGCAGTATTTT.

CDR3 coding DNA: TGTGCCAGCATCAAACGGGACAGGGATCGTATCGCTGAAGCTTTCTTT. Translating gives CASIKRDRDRIAEAFF. The chain couples TRBV28 to TRBJ1-1; TRBD1 matches 9 bases. CDR1 MDHEN and CDR2 SYDVKM come from the germline V gene. J was trimmed by 6 bases and V by 7 bases; bases with no gene match: 15. The CDR3 spans 16 residues.

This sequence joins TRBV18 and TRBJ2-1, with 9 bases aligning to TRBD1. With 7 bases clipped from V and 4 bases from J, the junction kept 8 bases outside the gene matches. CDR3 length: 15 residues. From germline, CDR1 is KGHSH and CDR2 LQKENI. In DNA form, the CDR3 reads TGTGCCAGCTGCTTTAGACAGGGGGGGTACAATGAGCAGTTCTTC. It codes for CASCFRQGGYNEQFF.

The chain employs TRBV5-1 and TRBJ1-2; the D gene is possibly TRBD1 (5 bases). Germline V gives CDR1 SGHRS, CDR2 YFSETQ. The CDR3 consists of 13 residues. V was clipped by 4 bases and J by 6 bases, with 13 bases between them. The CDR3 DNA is TGCGCCAGCAGCAACCAGGGAAGGGATGGCTACACCTTC. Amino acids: CASSNQGRDGYTF. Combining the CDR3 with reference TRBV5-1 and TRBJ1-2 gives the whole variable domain KAGVTQTPRYLIKTRGQQVTLSCSPISGHRSVSWYQQTPGQGLQFLFEYFSETQRNKGNFPGRFSGRQFSNSRSEMNVSTLELGDSALYLCASSNQGRDGYTFGSGTRLTVV.

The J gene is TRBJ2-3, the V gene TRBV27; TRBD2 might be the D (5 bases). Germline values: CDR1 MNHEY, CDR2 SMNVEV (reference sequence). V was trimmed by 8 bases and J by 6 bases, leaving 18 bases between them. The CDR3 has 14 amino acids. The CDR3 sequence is CASVAAGLSDTQYF. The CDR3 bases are TGTGCCAGCGTGGCCGCGGGCCTCTCTGATACGCAGTATTTT.

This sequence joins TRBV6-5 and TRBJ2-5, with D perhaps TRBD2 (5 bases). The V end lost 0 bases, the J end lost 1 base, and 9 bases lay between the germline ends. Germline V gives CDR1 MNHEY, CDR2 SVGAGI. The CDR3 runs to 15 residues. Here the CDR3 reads CASSYSQGGQETQYF. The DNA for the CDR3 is TGTGCCAGCAGTTACTCGCAAGGAGGCCAAGAGACCCAGTACTTC.

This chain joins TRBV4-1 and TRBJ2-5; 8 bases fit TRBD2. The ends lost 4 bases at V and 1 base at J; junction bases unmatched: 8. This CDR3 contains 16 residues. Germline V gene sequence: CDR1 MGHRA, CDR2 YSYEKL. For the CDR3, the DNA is TGCGCCAGCAGCCTCCGCGGTAGCGGGATCCAAGAGACCCAGTACTTC. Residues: CASSLRGSGIQETQYF.

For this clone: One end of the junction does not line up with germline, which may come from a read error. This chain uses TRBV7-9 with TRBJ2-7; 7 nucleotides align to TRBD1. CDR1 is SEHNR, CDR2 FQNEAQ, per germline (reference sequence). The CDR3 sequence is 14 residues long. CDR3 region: CSSRRQGGPYEQYF. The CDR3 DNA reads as TGTTCCAGCAGGCGACAGGGTGGGCCCTACGAGCAGTACTTC.

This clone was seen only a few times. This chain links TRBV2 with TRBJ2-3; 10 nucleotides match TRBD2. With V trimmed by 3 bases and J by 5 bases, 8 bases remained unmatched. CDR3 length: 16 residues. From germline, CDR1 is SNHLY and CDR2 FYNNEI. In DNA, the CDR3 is TGTGCCAGCAGTGAGTTGCTAGCGGGAGAGATAGATACGCAGTATTTT. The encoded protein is CASSELLAGEIDTQYF.